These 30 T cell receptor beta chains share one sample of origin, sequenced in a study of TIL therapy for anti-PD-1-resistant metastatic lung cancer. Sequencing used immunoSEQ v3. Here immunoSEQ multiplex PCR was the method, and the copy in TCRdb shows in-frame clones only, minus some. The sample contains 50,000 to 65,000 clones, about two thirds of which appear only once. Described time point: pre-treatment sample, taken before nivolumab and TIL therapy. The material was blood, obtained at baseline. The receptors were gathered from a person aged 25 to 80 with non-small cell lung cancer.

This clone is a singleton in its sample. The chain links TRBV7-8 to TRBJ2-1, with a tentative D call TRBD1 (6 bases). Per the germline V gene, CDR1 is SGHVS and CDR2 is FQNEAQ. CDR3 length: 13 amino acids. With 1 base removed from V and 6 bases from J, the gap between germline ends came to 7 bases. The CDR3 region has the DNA TGTGCCAGCAGCTTAGGACAGGTCAATGAGCAGTTCTTC. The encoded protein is CASSLGQVNEQFF. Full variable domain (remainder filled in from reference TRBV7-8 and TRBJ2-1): GAGVSQSPRYKVAKRGQDVALRCDPISGHVSLFWYQQALGQGPEFLTYFQNEAQLDKSGLPSDRFFAERPEGSVSTLKIQRTQQEDSAVYLCASSLGQVNEQFFGPGTRLTVL.

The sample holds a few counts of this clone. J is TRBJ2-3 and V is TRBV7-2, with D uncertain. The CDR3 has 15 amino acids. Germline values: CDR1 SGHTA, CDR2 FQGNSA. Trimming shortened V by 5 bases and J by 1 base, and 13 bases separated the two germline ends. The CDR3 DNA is TGTGCCAGCAGCGCCTTCCGAGTCGGCACAGATACGCAGTATTTT. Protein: CASSAFRVGTDTQYF.

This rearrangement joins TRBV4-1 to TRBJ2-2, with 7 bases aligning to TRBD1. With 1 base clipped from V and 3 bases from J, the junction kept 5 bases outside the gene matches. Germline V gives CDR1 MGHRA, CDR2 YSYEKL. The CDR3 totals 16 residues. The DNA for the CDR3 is TGCGCCAGCAGCCAAGCGGGGCAGGGGGACACCGGGGAGCTGTTTTTT. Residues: CASSQAGQGDTGELFF.

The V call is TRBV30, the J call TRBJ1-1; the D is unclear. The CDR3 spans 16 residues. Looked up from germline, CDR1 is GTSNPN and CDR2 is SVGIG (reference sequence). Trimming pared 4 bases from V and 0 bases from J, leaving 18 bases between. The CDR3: CAWKGLVFPMNTEAFF. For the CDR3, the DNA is TGTGCCTGGAAAGGGCTCGTGTTCCCAATGAACACTGAAGCTTTCTTT.

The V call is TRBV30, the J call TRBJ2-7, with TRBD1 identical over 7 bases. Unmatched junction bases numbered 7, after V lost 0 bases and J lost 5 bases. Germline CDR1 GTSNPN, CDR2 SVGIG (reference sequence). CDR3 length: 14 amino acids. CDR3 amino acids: CAWSVVGGVDEQYF. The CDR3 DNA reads TGTGCCTGGAGTGTTGTAGGGGGCGTCGACGAGCAGTACTTC.

The DNA of the CDR3 is TGCAGCGGAGGAAGGCCCACAGATACGCAGTATTTT. It specifies CSGGRPTDTQYF. The genes are TRBV29-1 and TRBJ2-3; D is undetermined. This CDR3 has 12 amino acids. The germline CDR1 and CDR2 sequences are SQVTM and ANQGSEA. Trimming shortened V by 7 bases and J by 2 bases, and 10 bases separated the two germline ends.

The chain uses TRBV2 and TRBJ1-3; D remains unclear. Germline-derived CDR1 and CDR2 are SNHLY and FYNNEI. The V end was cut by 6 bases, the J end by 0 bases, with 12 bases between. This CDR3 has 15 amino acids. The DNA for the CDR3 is TGTGCCAGCAGCCGAGAGTTTGGCTCTGGAAACACCATATATTTT. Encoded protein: CASSREFGSGNTIYF.

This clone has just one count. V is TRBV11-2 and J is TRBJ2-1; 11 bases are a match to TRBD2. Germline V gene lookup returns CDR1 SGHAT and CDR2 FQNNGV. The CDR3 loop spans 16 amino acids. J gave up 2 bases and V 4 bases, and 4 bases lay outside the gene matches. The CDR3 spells CASSSLTSGAYNEQFF. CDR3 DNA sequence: TGTGCCAGCAGCTCCCTGACTAGCGGGGCCTACAATGAGCAGTTCTTC.

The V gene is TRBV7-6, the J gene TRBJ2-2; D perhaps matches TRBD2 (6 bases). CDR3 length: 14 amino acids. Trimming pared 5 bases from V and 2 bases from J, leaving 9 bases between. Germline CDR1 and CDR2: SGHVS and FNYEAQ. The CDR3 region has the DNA TGTGCCAGCAGCCCTAGCGTAAACACCGGGGAGCTGTTTTTT. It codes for CASSPSVNTGELFF.

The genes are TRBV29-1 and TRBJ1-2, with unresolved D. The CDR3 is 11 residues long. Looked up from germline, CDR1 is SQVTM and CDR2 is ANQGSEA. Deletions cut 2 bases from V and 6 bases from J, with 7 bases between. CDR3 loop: CSVEIWDGYTF. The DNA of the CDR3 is TGCAGCGTTGAAATATGGGATGGCTACACCTTC.

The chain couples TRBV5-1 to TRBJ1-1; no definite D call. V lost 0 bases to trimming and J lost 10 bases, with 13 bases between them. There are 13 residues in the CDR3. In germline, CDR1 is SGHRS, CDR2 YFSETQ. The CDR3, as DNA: TGCGCCAGCAGCTTGGAAACCTTCGATGCAGCTTTCTTT. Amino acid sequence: CASSLETFDAAFF.

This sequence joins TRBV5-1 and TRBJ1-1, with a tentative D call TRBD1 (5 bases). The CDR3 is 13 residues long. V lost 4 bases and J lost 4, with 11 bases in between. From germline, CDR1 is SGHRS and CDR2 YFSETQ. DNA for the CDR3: TGCGCCAGCAGCATTCAGGGATCCACTGAAGCTTTCTTT. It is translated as CASSIQGSTEAFF.

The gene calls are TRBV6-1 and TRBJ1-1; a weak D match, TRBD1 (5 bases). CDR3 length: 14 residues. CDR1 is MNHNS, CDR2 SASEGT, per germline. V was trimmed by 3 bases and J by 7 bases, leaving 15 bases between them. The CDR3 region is CASSERQGRDEAFF. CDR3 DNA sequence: TGTGCCAGCAGTGAGAGGCAGGGCCGTGATGAAGCTTTCTTT.

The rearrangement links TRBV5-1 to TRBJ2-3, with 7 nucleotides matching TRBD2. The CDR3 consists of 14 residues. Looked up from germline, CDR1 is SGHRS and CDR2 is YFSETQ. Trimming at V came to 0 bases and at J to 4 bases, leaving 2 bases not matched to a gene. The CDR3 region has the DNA TGCGCCAGCAGCTTGGTTCGGGGGGCAGATACGCAGTATTTT. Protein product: CASSLVRGADTQYF.

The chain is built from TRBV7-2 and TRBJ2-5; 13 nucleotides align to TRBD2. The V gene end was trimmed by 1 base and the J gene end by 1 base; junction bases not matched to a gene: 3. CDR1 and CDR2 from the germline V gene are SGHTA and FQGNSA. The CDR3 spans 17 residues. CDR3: CASSLVGTSGVQETQYF. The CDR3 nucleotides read TGTGCCAGCAGCTTAGTAGGGACTAGCGGGGTCCAAGAGACCCAGTACTTC. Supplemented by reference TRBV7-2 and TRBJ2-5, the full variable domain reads GAGVSQSPSNKVTEKGKDVELRCDPISGHTALYWYRQSLGQGLEFLIYFQGNSAPDKSGLPSDRFSAERTGGSVSTLTIQRTQQEDSAVYLCASSLVGTSGVQETQYFGPGTRLLVL.

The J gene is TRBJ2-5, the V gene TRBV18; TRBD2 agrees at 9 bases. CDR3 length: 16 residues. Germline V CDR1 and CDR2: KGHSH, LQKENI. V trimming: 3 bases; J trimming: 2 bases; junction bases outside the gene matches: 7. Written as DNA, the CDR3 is TGTGCCAGCTCACCCGGAGTAGCGGGAGCTCAAGAGACCCAGTACTTC. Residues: CASSPGVAGAQETQYF.

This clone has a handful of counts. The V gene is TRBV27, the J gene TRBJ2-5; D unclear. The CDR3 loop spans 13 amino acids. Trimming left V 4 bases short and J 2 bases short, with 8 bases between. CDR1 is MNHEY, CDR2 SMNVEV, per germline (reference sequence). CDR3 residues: CASSSGIQETQYF. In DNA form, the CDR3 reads TGTGCCAGCAGTTCAGGTATTCAAGAGACCCAGTACTTC.

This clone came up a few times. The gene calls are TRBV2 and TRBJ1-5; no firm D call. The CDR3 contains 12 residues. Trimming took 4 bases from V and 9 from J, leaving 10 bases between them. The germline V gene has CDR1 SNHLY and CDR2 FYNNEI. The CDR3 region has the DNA TGTGCCAGCAGTGTCGACGTTCGGCCCCAGCATTTT. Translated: CASSVDVRPQHF.

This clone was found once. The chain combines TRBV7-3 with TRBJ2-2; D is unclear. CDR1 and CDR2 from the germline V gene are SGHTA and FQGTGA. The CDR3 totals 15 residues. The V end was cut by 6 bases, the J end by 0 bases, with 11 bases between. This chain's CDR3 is CASSLTVANTGELFF. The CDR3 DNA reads TGTGCCAGCAGTCTAACCGTGGCGAACACCGGGGAGCTGTTTTTT.

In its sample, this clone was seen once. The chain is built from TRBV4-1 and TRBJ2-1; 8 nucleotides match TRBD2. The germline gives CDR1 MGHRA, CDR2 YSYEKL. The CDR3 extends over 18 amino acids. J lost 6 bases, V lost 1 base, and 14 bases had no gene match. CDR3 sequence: CASSQVGRSTGGFNEQFF. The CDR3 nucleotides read TGCGCCAGCAGCCAAGTGGGCCGCTCAACGGGGGGGTTCAATGAGCAGTTCTTC.

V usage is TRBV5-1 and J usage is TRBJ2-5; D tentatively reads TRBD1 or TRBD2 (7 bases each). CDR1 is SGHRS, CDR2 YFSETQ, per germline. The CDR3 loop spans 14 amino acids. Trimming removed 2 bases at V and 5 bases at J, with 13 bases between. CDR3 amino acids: CASSLQGREETQYF. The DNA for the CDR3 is TGCGCCAGCAGCTTACAGGGGCGGGAGGAGACCCAGTACTTC.

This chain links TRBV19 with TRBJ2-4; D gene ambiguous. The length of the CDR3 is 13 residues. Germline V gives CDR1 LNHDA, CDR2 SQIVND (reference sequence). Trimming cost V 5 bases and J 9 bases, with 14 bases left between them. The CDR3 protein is CASSLAVESIQYF. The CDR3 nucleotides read TGTGCCAGTAGTTTGGCGGTCGAGTCCATTCAGTACTTC. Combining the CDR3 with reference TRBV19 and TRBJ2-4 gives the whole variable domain DGGITQSPKYLFRKEGQNVTLSCEQNLNHDAMYWYRQDPGQGLRLIYYSQIVNDFQKGDIAEGYSVSREKKESFPLTVTSAQKNPTAFYLCASSLAVESIQYFGAGTRLSVL.

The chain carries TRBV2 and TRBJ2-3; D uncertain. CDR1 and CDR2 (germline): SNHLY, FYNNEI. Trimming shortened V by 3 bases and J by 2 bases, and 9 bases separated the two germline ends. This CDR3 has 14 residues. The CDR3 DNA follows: TGTGCCAGCAGTGAGGGCCCGTACACAGATACGCAGTATTTT. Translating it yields CASSEGPYTDTQYF.

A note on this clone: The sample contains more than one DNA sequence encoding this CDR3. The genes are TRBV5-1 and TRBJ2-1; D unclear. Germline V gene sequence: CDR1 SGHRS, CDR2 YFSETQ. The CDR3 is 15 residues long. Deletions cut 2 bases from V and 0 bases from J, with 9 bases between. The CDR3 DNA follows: TGCGCCAGCAGCTTTACAGAGAGCTCCTACAATGAGCAGTTCTTC. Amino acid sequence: CASSFTESSYNEQFF.

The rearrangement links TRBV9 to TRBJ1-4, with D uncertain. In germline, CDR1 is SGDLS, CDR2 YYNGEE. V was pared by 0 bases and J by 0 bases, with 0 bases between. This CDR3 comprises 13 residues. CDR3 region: CASSVATNEKLFF. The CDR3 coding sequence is TGTGCCAGCAGCGTAGCAACTAATGAAAAACTGTTTTTT.

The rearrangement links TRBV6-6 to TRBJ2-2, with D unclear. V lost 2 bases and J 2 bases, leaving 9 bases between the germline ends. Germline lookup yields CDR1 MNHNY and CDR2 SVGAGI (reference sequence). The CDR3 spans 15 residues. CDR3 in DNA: TGTGCCAGCAGTTACATACAGCTTAACACCGGGGAGCTGTTTTTT. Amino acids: CASSYIQLNTGELFF.

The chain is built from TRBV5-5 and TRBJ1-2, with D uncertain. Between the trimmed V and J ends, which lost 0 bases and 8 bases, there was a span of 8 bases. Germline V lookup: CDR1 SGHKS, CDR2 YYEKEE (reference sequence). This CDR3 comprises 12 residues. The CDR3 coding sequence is TGTGCCAGCAGCTTGGGGTTCGGAGGCTACACCTTC. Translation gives CASSLGFGGYTF.

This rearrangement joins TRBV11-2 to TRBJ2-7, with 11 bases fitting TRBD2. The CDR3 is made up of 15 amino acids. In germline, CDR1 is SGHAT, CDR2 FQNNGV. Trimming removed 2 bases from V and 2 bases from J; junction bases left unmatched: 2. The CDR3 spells CASSLQGLAAYEQYF. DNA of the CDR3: TGTGCCAGCAGCTTACAGGGACTAGCGGCCTACGAGCAGTACTTC.

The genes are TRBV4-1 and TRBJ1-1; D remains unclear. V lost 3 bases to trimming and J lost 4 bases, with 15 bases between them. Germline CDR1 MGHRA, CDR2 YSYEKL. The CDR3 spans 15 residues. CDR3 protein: CASSHAGSPPTEAFF. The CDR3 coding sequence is TGCGCCAGCAGCCACGCCGGGTCACCCCCCACTGAAGCTTTCTTT.

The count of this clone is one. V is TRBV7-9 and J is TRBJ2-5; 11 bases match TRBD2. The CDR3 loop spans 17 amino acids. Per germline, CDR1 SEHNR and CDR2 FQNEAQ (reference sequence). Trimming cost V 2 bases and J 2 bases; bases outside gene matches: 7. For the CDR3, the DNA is TGTGCCAGCAGCTTAACTACTAGCGGGAGTTGGCAAGAGACCCAGTACTTC. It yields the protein CASSLTTSGSWQETQYF. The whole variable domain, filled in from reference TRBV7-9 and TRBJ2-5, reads DTGVSQNPRHKITKRGQNVTFRCDPISEHNRLYWYRQTLGQGPEFLTYFQNEAQLEKSRLLSDRFSAERPKGSFSTLEIQRTEQGDSAMYLCASSLTTSGSWQETQYFGPGTRLLVL.